The clone carrying this TCR beta chain appeared once. Trimming left V 2 bases short and J 6 bases short, with 20 bases between. Germline CDR1 SGHAT, CDR2 FQNNGV. CDR3 length: 16 residues. This entry comes from a study of technical replicates of blood from a few donors. Generated by immunoSEQ multiplex PCR, the TCRdb table keeps only in-frame clones and is missing some. Counted here are 35,000 to 50,000 clones, around 97% occurring once; the ten biggest clones make up 0.37%. The specimen sequenced was T cells isolated from PBMCs. The rearrangement uses TRBV11-2 and TRBJ2-7, with a weak D call TRBD2 (6 bases). The TCR comes from a human donor in good health. The CDR3 spells CASSLSILGEAGEQYF. The DNA of the CDR3 is TGTGCCAGCAGCTTAAGTATATTGGGGGAGGCGGGCGAGCAGTACTTC.